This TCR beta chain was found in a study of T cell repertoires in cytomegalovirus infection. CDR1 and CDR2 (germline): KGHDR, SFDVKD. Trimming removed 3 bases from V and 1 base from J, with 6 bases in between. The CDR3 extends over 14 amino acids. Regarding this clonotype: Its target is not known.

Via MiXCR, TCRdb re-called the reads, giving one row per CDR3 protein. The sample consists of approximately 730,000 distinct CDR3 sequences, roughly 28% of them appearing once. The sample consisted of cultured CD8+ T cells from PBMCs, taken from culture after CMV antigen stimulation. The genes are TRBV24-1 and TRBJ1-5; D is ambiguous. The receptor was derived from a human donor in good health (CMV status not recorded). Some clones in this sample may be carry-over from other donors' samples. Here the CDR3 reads CATSDVASNQPQHF. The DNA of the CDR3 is TGTGCCACCAGTGATGTCGCCAGCAATCAGCCCCAGCATTTT.